This entry is about one TCR beta chain. This sample is drawn from a study of patients and donors after allogeneic stem cell transplantation. TCRdb itself ran the RT-PCR reads through MiXCR, one entry per CDR3 protein. The sample lists tens of thousands of distinct CDR3 sequences; around 49% were seen once. The V and J ends lost 1 base and 3 bases respectively, with 13 bases between them. The CDR3 contains 15 residues. CDR1 is DFQATT and CDR2 is SNEGSKA in the germline V gene (reference sequence). Input material: blood, either unsorted or a sorted T cell fraction (not recorded which). The origin of this receptor is a human donor who was either an allogeneic HSCT recipient or a stem cell or donor lymphocyte infusion donor (not recorded which). It is not recorded whose cells these are; they may come from a transplant donor. The chain joins TRBV20-1 to TRBJ1-5; possible D gene TRBD1, 5 bases. The CDR3 coding sequence is TGCAGTGCTAGAGCCTGGGGGGATCTCAATCAGCCCCAGCATTTT. Its translation: CSARAWGDLNQPQHF.